A selection of T cell receptor beta chains follows, all from one sample in a study of OX40 agonist ivuxolimab in advanced cancers. TCRdb's copy holds only in-frame clones and misses some; the assay was immunoSEQ multiplex PCR. Here the sample spans fewer than 90,000 clones, around 87% being singletons. This sample comprised CD4+ or CD8+ T cells sorted from blood, obtained in a trial of the OX40 agonist ivuxolimab. The receptor source for this set is an adult with an advanced solid tumor such as melanoma, head and neck, liver or kidney cancer. Each CDR3 is given with its conserved first and last residue. Each record gives: J gene, clone size, V gene, D gene, CDR3 protein, CDR3 DNA. D genes are given only for firm matches. Size tells how often a clone was seen (once, few, many) or the class of an expanded clone, and some rows leave it out.

j_gene: TRBJ2-5
abundance: NA
v_gene: TRBV7-2
d_gene: TRBD2
CDR3aa: CASSLLAGGRKETQYF
CDR3nt: TGTGCCAGCAGCTTACTAGCGGGGGGCCGGAAGGAGACCCAGTACTTC

j_gene: TRBJ1-3
abundance: NA
v_gene: TRBV4-3
d_gene: TRBD1
CDR3aa: CASSQDQGDTIYF
CDR3nt: TGCGCCAGCAGCCAAGATCAGGGGGACACCATATATTTT

j_gene: TRBJ2-1
abundance: NA
v_gene: TRBV18
d_gene: NA
CDR3aa: CASSPRAGNEQFF
CDR3nt: TGTGCCAGCTCACCCAGGGCGGGAAATGAGCAGTTCTTC

j_gene: TRBJ1-1
abundance: NA
v_gene: TRBV30
d_gene: NA
CDR3aa: CAWSVRLTEAFF
CDR3nt: TGTGCCTGGAGTGTTCGTTTGACTGAAGCTTTCTTT

j_gene: TRBJ2-3
abundance: NA
v_gene: TRBV30
d_gene: NA
CDR3aa: CAWMYGGYQSDTQYF
CDR3nt: TGTGCCTGGATGTACGGGGGCTACCAGTCAGATACGCAGTATTTT

j_gene: TRBJ2-2
abundance: NA
v_gene: TRBV5-1
d_gene: TRBD1
CDR3aa: CASSLAVRGRGTGELFF
CDR3nt: TGCGCCAGCAGCTTGGCCGTCAGGGGGCGAGGCACCGGGGAGCTGTTTTTT

j_gene: TRBJ1-2
abundance: few
v_gene: TRBV9
d_gene: TRBD1
CDR3aa: CASSAPDRRESNYGYTF
CDR3nt: TGTGCCAGCAGCGCCCCGGACAGGAGGGAGTCGAACTATGGCTACACCTTC

j_gene: TRBJ2-7
abundance: NA
v_gene: TRBV5-1
d_gene: NA
CDR3aa: CASRIASSSYEQYF
CDR3nt: TGCGCCAGCAGAATTGCTAGCAGTAGTTACGAGCAGTACTTC

j_gene: TRBJ2-5
abundance: NA
v_gene: TRBV7-2
d_gene: NA
CDR3aa: CASSLGDKKGETQYF
CDR3nt: TGTGCCAGCAGCTTAGGGGACAAAAAGGGAGAGACCCAGTACTTC

j_gene: TRBJ1-1
abundance: once
v_gene: TRBV27
d_gene: TRBD1
CDR3aa: CASRGPGQFYTEAFF
CDR3nt: TGTGCCAGCAGGGGGCCGGGACAGTTTTACACTGAAGCTTTCTTT